Listed below are T cell receptor beta chains from one sample, sequenced in a study of T cells after yellow fever vaccination. MiXCR was run by TCRdb on the 5' RACE reads, yielding one entry per CDR3 protein. The sample lists about 330,000 distinct CDR3 sequences; roughly 4% were seen once. The sample here was PBMCs, taken 5 days after the yellow fever booster vaccination. All receptors derive from a man younger than 30 who received the YFV17D yellow fever vaccine. CDR3s include the opening cysteine and the closing phenylalanine or tryptophan. A D gene is named only where the DNA matches it firmly. Expanded clones are given a class, and other clones once, few, many or no size at all.

size: many; length: 15; D: TRBD1; J: TRBJ2-5; V: TRBV7-2; DNA: TGTGCCAGCAGCCTTTTTGGGACAGGGGGAGAGACCCAGTACTTC; CDR3: CASSLFGTGGETQYF
size: many; length: 12; D: .; J: TRBJ2-3; V: TRBV28; DNA: TGTGCCAGCAGCCCGCGGCGCGATACGCAGTATTTT; CDR3: CASSPRRDTQYF
size: many; length: 18; D: .; J: TRBJ1-5; V: TRBV20-1; DNA: TGCAGTGCTAGAGCTCCCCCCTCTTCCCTTTATAGCAATCAGCCCCAGCATTTT; CDR3: CSARAPPSSLYSNQPQHF
size: many; length: 16; D: TRBD1; J: TRBJ2-5; V: TRBV6-6; DNA: TGTGCCAGCAGAGCGCCCGGGACAGGGGGAATAGAGACCCAGTACTTC; CDR3: CASRAPGTGGIETQYF
size: few; length: 12; D: .; J: TRBJ2-5; V: TRBV18; DNA: TGTGCCAGCTCGGGGGCGACGGGGCCCCAGTACTTC; CDR3: CASSGATGPQYF
size: few; length: 15; D: .; J: TRBJ2-5; V: TRBV18; DNA: TGTGCCAGCTCACCTCAGACAGGCTACCAAGAGACCCAGTACTTC; CDR3: CASSPQTGYQETQYF
size: many; length: 14; D: TRBD1; J: TRBJ2-1; V: TRBV29-1; DNA: TGCAGCGTTGAGACCCCGACAGGGACGGGTGAGCAGTTCTTC; CDR3: CSVETPTGTGEQFF
size: many; length: 17; D: TRBD2; J: TRBJ2-5; V: TRBV7-2; DNA: TGTGCCAGCAGCCCCTCGACTAGCGGGTACTATCCGGGAACCCAGTACTTC; CDR3: CASSPSTSGYYPGTQYF
size: few; length: 14; D: .; J: TRBJ2-5; V: TRBV3-1; DNA: TGTGCCAGCAGCCAAGATCGGGGGTCTCACCCCCAGTACTTC; CDR3: CASSQDRGSHPQYF
size: few; length: 16; D: TRBD1; J: TRBJ1-5; V: TRBV18; DNA: TGTGCCAGCTCACCAGGACAGGAACGGGCCTATCAGCCCCAGCATTTT; CDR3: CASSPGQERAYQPQHF
size: .; length: 14; D: .; J: TRBJ1-3; V: TRBV5-4; DNA: TGTGCCAGCAGCATTTGGAGTTCTGGAAACACCATATATTTT; CDR3: CASSIWSSGNTIYF
size: many; length: 14; D: .; J: TRBJ1-5; V: TRBV7-2; DNA: TGTGCCAGCAGCCGGGGGGGTGGCAATCAGCCCCAGCATTTT; CDR3: CASSRGGGNQPQHF
size: .; length: 14; D: .; J: TRBJ1-5; V: TRBV29-1; DNA: TGCAGCGTTGGGACATTCGGGAGCAATCAGCCCCAGCATTTT; CDR3: CSVGTFGSNQPQHF
size: few; length: 15; D: .; J: TRBJ2-6; V: TRBV6-6; DNA: TGTGCCAGTGGAAAGTTCATCTCTGGGGCCAACGTCCTGACTTTC; CDR3: CASGKFISGANVLTF
size: few; length: 13; D: .; J: TRBJ1-2; V: TRBV4-1; DNA: TGCGCCAGCAGCCAAGATACGAGCTATGGCTACACCTTC; CDR3: CASSQDTSYGYTF
size: many; length: 16; D: .; J: TRBJ1-3; V: TRBV5-5; DNA: TGTGCCAGCAGCCCGGGGGGGCAGGCGCCCGGAAACACCATATATTTT; CDR3: CASSPGGQAPGNTIYF
size: many; length: 14; D: .; J: TRBJ1-6; V: TRBV27; DNA: TGTGCCAGCAAAGGCCAACTAAATGATTCACCCCTCCACTTT; CDR3: CASKGQLNDSPLHF
size: many; length: 14; D: .; J: TRBJ1-2; V: TRBV12-3/TRBV12-4; DNA: TGTGCCAGCAGCCCATCACAGGGTAACTATGGCTACACCTTC; CDR3: CASSPSQGNYGYTF
size: few; length: 18; D: .; J: TRBJ2-1; V: TRBV28; DNA: TGTGCCAGCAGTTCAACTGGGGAGGTGTCTAGCGCTTACAATGAGCAGTTCTTC; CDR3: CASSSTGEVSSAYNEQFF
size: few; length: 18; D: .; J: TRBJ2-2; V: TRBV25-1; DNA: TGTGCCAGCAGTGGTCGGGCAGGCACCAGCTCCAACACCGGGGAGCTGTTTTTT; CDR3: CASSGRAGTSSNTGELFF
size: once; length: 17; D: TRBD1; J: TRBJ1-1; V: TRBV5-6; DNA: TGTGCCAGCAGCTTTGCCGGGACAGGGAGGGGGAACACTGAAGCTTTCTTT; CDR3: CASSFAGTGRGNTEAFF
size: few; length: 14; D: .; J: TRBJ1-1; V: TRBV7-2; DNA: TGTGCCAGCAGCGCCGGAGGGGGGCACACTGAAGCTTTCTTT; CDR3: CASSAGGGHTEAFF
size: many; length: 13; D: .; J: TRBJ1-1; V: TRBV5-1; DNA: TGCGCCAGCAGCTTTTCAGGGGACACTGAAGCTTTCTTT; CDR3: CASSFSGDTEAFF
size: .; length: 11; D: .; J: TRBJ2-7; V: TRBV20-1; DNA: TGCAGTGCTAGAGTTACAGCGGAGCAGTACTTC; CDR3: CSARVTAEQYF
size: .; length: 13; D: .; J: TRBJ1-3; V: TRBV7-6; DNA: TGTGCCAGCAGCCCCTACGCCGGAAACACCATATATTTT; CDR3: CASSPYAGNTIYF
size: few; length: 14; D: .; J: TRBJ2-5; V: TRBV7-2; DNA: TGTGCCAGCAGCTTTAGGGGGGCCGCAAAGACCCAGTACTTC; CDR3: CASSFRGAAKTQYF
size: many; length: 14; D: .; J: TRBJ1-1; V: TRBV12-3/TRBV12-4; DNA: TGTGCCAGCGGGCGACAGAACCGGGGCACTGAAGCTTTCTTT; CDR3: CASGRQNRGTEAFF
size: .; length: 16; D: TRBD2; J: TRBJ2-2; V: TRBV12-3/TRBV12-4; DNA: TGTGCCAGCAGTTTGTACGGGGGGGCCCAGACCGGGGAGCTGTTTTTT; CDR3: CASSLYGGAQTGELFF
size: many; length: 12; D: .; J: TRBJ2-7; V: TRBV6-6; DNA: TGTGCCAGCAGTTACGGGGGGTGGGAGCAGTACTTC; CDR3: CASSYGGWEQYF
size: .; length: 13; D: .; J: TRBJ1-5; V: TRBV7-2; DNA: TGTGCCAGCAGCCCCTGGGCGAATCAGCCCCAGCATTTT; CDR3: CASSPWANQPQHF
size: .; length: 13; D: .; J: TRBJ2-2; V: TRBV19; DNA: TGTGCCTGTAAGAACTGGAACACCGGGGAGCTGTTTTTT; CDR3: CACKNWNTGELFF
size: .; length: 12; D: TRBD1; J: TRBJ2-1; V: TRBV24-1; DNA: TGTGCCACCAATCAGGGGGCCTCTGAGCAGTTCTTC; CDR3: CATNQGASEQFF
size: many; length: 18; D: TRBD1; J: TRBJ2-7; V: TRBV7-6; DNA: TGTGCCAGCAGCTCTGGGGCAGGGGGAAGAAAAAAAGTCGACGAGCAGTACTTC; CDR3: CASSSGAGGRKKVDEQYF
size: many; length: 17; D: TRBD2; J: TRBJ2-3; V: TRBV6-5; DNA: TGTGCCAGCAGCCGCGGGACTAGCGGGGGGCGCACAGATACGCAGTATTTT; CDR3: CASSRGTSGGRTDTQYF
size: many; length: 13; D: .; J: TRBJ1-1; V: TRBV5-1; DNA: TGCGCCAGCAGCAGGGGGGTAAGCACTGAAGCTTTCTTT; CDR3: CASSRGVSTEAFF
size: few; length: 14; D: .; J: TRBJ1-1; V: TRBV4-3; DNA: TGCGCCAGCAGCCAGGAATTGGTGAACACTGAAGCTTTCTTT; CDR3: CASSQELVNTEAFF
size: few; length: 16; D: .; J: TRBJ1-2; V: TRBV5-1; DNA: TGCGCCAGCAACGACCCAGGAGGAGGCGTTAACTATGGCTACACCTTC; CDR3: CASNDPGGGVNYGYTF
size: few; length: 15; D: TRBD1; J: TRBJ1-1; V: TRBV20-1; DNA: TGCAGTGCTAGATCCAGGGGGGGAGGGGACACTGAAGCTTTCTTT; CDR3: CSARSRGGGDTEAFF
size: few; length: 16; D: TRBD1; J: TRBJ1-6; V: TRBV15; DNA: TGTGCCACCAGCAGAGGACAGGGGGGTTTTAATTCACCCCTCCACTTT; CDR3: CATSRGQGGFNSPLHF
size: .; length: 16; D: TRBD2; J: TRBJ2-5; V: TRBV4-2; DNA: TGTGCCAGCAGCCAAGTCCTAGCGGGGGGGCAGGAGACCCAGTACTTC; CDR3: CASSQVLAGGQETQYF
size: .; length: 18; D: TRBD2; J: TRBJ2-1; V: TRBV5-8; DNA: TGTGCCAGCAGCCCTCCTGGACTAGCGGGGGGCCAGTACAATGAGCAGTTCTTC; CDR3: CASSPPGLAGGQYNEQFF
size: few; length: 17; D: TRBD1; J: TRBJ2-2; V: TRBV7-8; DNA: TGTGCCAGCAGCACCTCGACAGGGTGGAGCAACCCCGGGGAGCTGTTTTTT; CDR3: CASSTSTGWSNPGELFF
size: .; length: 13; D: .; J: TRBJ2-2; V: TRBV4-1; DNA: TGCGCCAGCAGCCAAGATGCGGGCGGGGAGCTGTTTTTT; CDR3: CASSQDAGGELFF
size: .; length: 15; D: .; J: TRBJ2-3; V: TRBV6-5; DNA: TGTGCCAGCAGTAAATTAGCAGGACCCACAGATACGCAGTATTTT; CDR3: CASSKLAGPTDTQYF
size: .; length: 15; D: .; J: TRBJ1-1; V: TRBV9; DNA: TGTGCCAGCAGCGTAGTCGGAACCGCAAACACTGAAGCTTTCTTT; CDR3: CASSVVGTANTEAFF
size: .; length: 11; D: .; J: TRBJ1-4; V: TRBV20-1; DNA: TGCAGTGCCGGGCCGGATGAAAAACTGTTTTTT; CDR3: CSAGPDEKLFF
size: few; length: 19; D: TRBD1; J: TRBJ2-5; V: TRBV7-9; DNA: TGTGCCAGCAGTCCTTTGGGGGATGCAGGGGGATTGAATAAAGAGACCCAGTACTTC; CDR3: CASSPLGDAGGLNKETQYF
size: .; length: 17; D: .; J: TRBJ2-5; V: TRBV4-2; DNA: TGTGCCAGCAGCCAAGATCAGGGCGGGGGCCTTGATGAGACCCAGTACTTC; CDR3: CASSQDQGGGLDETQYF
size: few; length: 14; D: .; J: TRBJ1-1; V: TRBV19; DNA: TGTGCCAGTAGTATCCGAGGGAGAAGGGCTGAAGCTTTCTTT; CDR3: CASSIRGRRAEAFF
size: few; length: 13; D: .; J: TRBJ2-1; V: TRBV6-2/TRBV6-3; DNA: TGTGCCAGCAGGAGGACAGCCTACAATGAGCAGTTCTTC; CDR3: CASRRTAYNEQFF
size: few; length: 18; D: TRBD2; J: TRBJ2-3; V: TRBV4-2; DNA: TGTGCCAGCAGCTGGCCCGGGACTAGCGGGGGGGCCATGGATACGCAGTATTTT; CDR3: CASSWPGTSGGAMDTQYF
size: few; length: 15; D: TRBD1; J: TRBJ2-7; V: TRBV5-5; DNA: TGTGCCAGCAGCTTGGTTGGGGACAGGGGTCACGAGCAGTACTTC; CDR3: CASSLVGDRGHEQYF
size: few; length: 17; D: .; J: TRBJ1-5; V: TRBV2; DNA: TGTGCCAGCAGTGATGACCGGGGTGTGTTGGTGGGTCAGCCCCAGCATTTT; CDR3: CASSDDRGVLVGQPQHF
size: .; length: 15; D: TRBD1; J: TRBJ1-5; V: TRBV27; DNA: TGTGCCAGCAGTTCGGGACAGCAGCGCAATCAGCCCCAGCATTTT; CDR3: CASSSGQQRNQPQHF
size: few; length: 15; D: TRBD1; J: TRBJ1-6; V: TRBV3-1; DNA: TGTGCCAGCAGCCAAGAGGGACAGGGATATTCACCCCTCCACTTT; CDR3: CASSQEGQGYSPLHF
size: .; length: 13; D: TRBD1; J: TRBJ2-5; V: TRBV7-2; DNA: TGTGCCAGCAGCTCCCGGACAGGAGAGACCCAGTACTTC; CDR3: CASSSRTGETQYF
size: .; length: 15; D: TRBD1; J: TRBJ2-7; V: TRBV20-1; DNA: TGCAGTGCTAGTAGAACAGGGGGGAGCCTATACGAGCAGTACTTC; CDR3: CSASRTGGSLYEQYF
size: few; length: 13; D: .; J: TRBJ1-1; V: TRBV7-9; DNA: TGTGCCAGCAGCTTAAGATGGAACACTGAAGCTTTCTTT; CDR3: CASSLRWNTEAFF
size: few; length: 16; D: .; J: TRBJ1-2; V: TRBV6-6; DNA: TGTGCCAGCAGTTACTCCTTATCGACAGATGCCTATGGCTACACCTTC; CDR3: CASSYSLSTDAYGYTF